Presented here are 27 T cell receptor beta chains from one specimen sequenced in a study of blood T cell repertoires in COVID-19. Assay used: immunoSEQ multiplex PCR; TCRdb lists only in-frame clones, some missing. The sample records approximately 140,000 clones, around 87% being singletons. The sequenced sample was peripheral blood. The receptor set was obtained from a man older than 75 with acute or convalescent COVID-19.

V and J are TRBV18 and TRBJ2-7; 7 nucleotides align to TRBD2. V dropped 1 base and J dropped 5; count of bases not matched to a gene: 8. This CDR3 is 15 amino acids long. CDR1 and CDR2 (germline): KGHSH, LQKENI. The CDR3: CASSPQVLAGDEQYF. The CDR3 nucleotides read TGTGCCAGCTCACCACAGGTACTCGCGGGAGACGAGCAGTACTTC.

The rearrangement uses TRBV28 and TRBJ2-7; tentative D call: TRBD2 (5 bases). This CDR3 is 14 amino acids long. With 7 bases removed from V and 4 bases from J, the gap between germline ends came to 17 bases. Germline CDR1 reads MDHEN; CDR2 reads SYDVKM. The CDR3 nucleotides read TGTGCCAGCAATTGGTTGGGCAGGACTTACGAGCAGTACTTC. This sequence encodes CASNWLGRTYEQYF.

The V call is TRBV6-5, the J call TRBJ1-5; D perhaps matches TRBD1 (5 bases). Germline lookup yields CDR1 MNHEY and CDR2 SVGAGI. This CDR3 comprises 12 residues. Trimming shortened V by 5 bases and J by 6 bases, and 8 bases separated the two germline ends. CDR3 DNA sequence: TGTGCCAGCAGTCACCAGGGTCAGCCCCAGCATTTT. Protein: CASSHQGQPQHF.

The chain uses TRBV3-1 (or the pseudogene TRBV3-2) and TRBJ2-7; TRBD1 matches 12 bases. Germline assignment: CDR1 LGHDT and CDR2 YNNKEL (reference sequence). With V trimmed by 5 bases and J by 6 bases, 11 bases remained unmatched. This CDR3 contains 16 residues. CDR3 sequence: CASSSGRDRGLGEQYF. The CDR3 DNA reads as TGTGCCAGCAGCAGCGGCCGGGACAGGGGGCTCGGCGAGCAGTACTTC.

The chain links TRBV19 to TRBJ2-1; 8 nucleotides align to TRBD1. The J segment lost 1 base and the V segment lost 1 base, leaving 9 bases of the junction unmatched. From germline, CDR1 is LNHDA and CDR2 SQIVND (reference sequence). CDR3 length: 18 residues. CDR3 nucleotide sequence: TGTGCCAGTAGTATAGGGACAGGGTACCTGGGGTCCTACAATGAGCAGTTCTTC. Residues: CASSIGTGYLGSYNEQFF.

This chain joins TRBV18 and TRBJ2-7; D is perhaps TRBD1 (6 bases). The V end was cut by 1 base, the J end by 3 bases, with 7 bases between. The CDR3 is 13 amino acids. Germline V gives CDR1 KGHSH, CDR2 LQKENI. The CDR3 spells CASSPLDSYEQYF. In nucleotides, the CDR3 is TGTGCCAGCTCACCACTGGACAGCTACGAGCAGTACTTC.

V is TRBV19 and J is TRBJ2-7, with TRBD2 as a possible D gene (6 bases). V was cut by 6 bases and J by 1 base, with 25 bases left in between. The CDR3 has 18 amino acids. Looked up from germline, CDR1 is LNHDA and CDR2 is SQIVND (reference sequence). In nucleotides, the CDR3 is TGTGCCAGTAGACACAGGACCTTCGCGACTAGTCGGTCCTACGAGCAGTACTTC. It translates to CASRHRTFATSRSYEQYF.

V usage is TRBV19 and J usage is TRBJ2-7, with 8 bases identical to TRBD2. Per germline, CDR1 LNHDA and CDR2 SQIVND (reference sequence). Unmatched junction bases numbered 6, after V lost 10 bases and J lost 1 base. The CDR3 loop spans 13 amino acids. The CDR3 bases are TGTGCCACGGGGGGGGCTTCATCCTACGAGCAGTACTTC. Its protein is CATGGASSYEQYF.

This chain joins TRBV2 and TRBJ2-5, with TRBD1 matching over 9 bases. CDR3 size: 16 residues. J was trimmed by 3 bases and V by 6 bases; bases with no gene match: 11. The germline V gene has CDR1 SNHLY and CDR2 FYNNEI. CDR3 nucleotide sequence: TGTGCCAGCAGGGGTACCCGGGACAGGGCCGAAGAGACCCAGTACTTC. It specifies CASRGTRDRAEETQYF.

This sequence joins TRBV4-2 and TRBJ1-2, with 9 bases fitting TRBD1. The CDR3 is 14 residues long. V dropped 5 bases and J dropped 8; count of bases not matched to a gene: 9. Germline V CDR1 and CDR2: LGHNA, YNFKEQ. The CDR3 spells CASSEPQGAQGYTF. The CDR3 region has the DNA TGTGCCAGCAGCGAACCACAGGGGGCGCAGGGCTACACCTTC.

Here the CDR3 DNA reads TGCAGCGCCCGATCTGTCGGGGAGGGGCGGGGGACCTCCTACAATGAGCAGTTCTTC. Translation gives CSARSVGEGRGTSYNEQFF. This rearrangement joins TRBV29-1 to TRBJ2-1; 7 bases are shared with TRBD2. V shed 7 bases and J 0 bases; nucleotides not matched to a gene: 21. Germline loops: CDR1 SQVTM, CDR2 ANQGSEA. The CDR3 has 19 residues.

The V call is TRBV5-1, the J call TRBJ1-2; 9 bases agree with TRBD1. The V segment lost 1 base and the J segment 1 base; nucleotides outside the gene matches: 2. In germline, CDR1 is SGHRS, CDR2 YFSETQ. The CDR3 loop spans 15 amino acids. The DNA of the CDR3 is TGCGCCAGCAGCTTGAGGACAGGGGATAACTATGGCTACACCTTC. Its translation: CASSLRTGDNYGYTF. Using reference TRBV5-1 and TRBJ1-2 for the parts outside the CDR3, the full variable domain is KAGVTQTPRYLIKTRGQQVTLSCSPISGHRSVSWYQQTPGQGLQFLFEYFSETQRNKGNFPGRFSGRQFSNSRSEMNVSTLELGDSALYLCASSLRTGDNYGYTFGSGTRLTVV.

This chain uses TRBV5-4 with TRBJ2-5; TRBD1 matches 11 bases. The V gene's germline CDR1 is SGHNT and CDR2 YYREEE (reference sequence). The junction had 3 bases not matched to a gene; V was cut back by 3 bases and J by 5 bases. The CDR3 runs to 14 residues. CDR3 sequence reads: CASSSGTGGETQYF. Written as DNA, the CDR3 is TGTGCCAGCAGCTCGGGGACAGGGGGTGAGACCCAGTACTTC. Together with reference TRBV5-4 and TRBJ2-5, the CDR3 gives the full variable domain: ETGVTQSPTHLIKTRGQQVTLRCSSQSGHNTVSWYQQALGQGPQFIFQYYREEENGRGNFPPRFSGLQFPNYSSELNVNALELDDSALYLCASSSGTGGETQYFGPGTRLLVL.

The chain couples TRBV12-3 or TRBV12-4 to TRBJ2-6; D remains ambiguous. The CDR3 is made up of 13 amino acids. V was trimmed by 4 bases and J by 4 bases, leaving 5 bases between them. The CDR3 DNA reads as TGTGCCAGCAGTTACTCCGGGGCCAACGTCCTGACTTTC. Encoded protein: CASSYSGANVLTF.

The gene calls are TRBV5-1 and TRBJ2-3; tentatively, D is TRBD2 (5 bases). Trimming shortened V by 0 bases and J by 3 bases, and 14 bases separated the two germline ends. Germline CDR1 is SGHRS and CDR2 is YFSETQ. There are 16 residues in the CDR3. Here the CDR3 DNA reads TGCGCCAGCAGCTTGGGTGGCACTAGAGGGACAGATACGCAGTATTTT. Translated: CASSLGGTRGTDTQYF. The variable domain in full, with the rest retrieved from reference TRBV5-1 and TRBJ2-3, is KAGVTQTPRYLIKTRGQQVTLSCSPISGHRSVSWYQQTPGQGLQFLFEYFSETQRNKGNFPGRFSGRQFSNSRSEMNVSTLELGDSALYLCASSLGGTRGTDTQYFGPGTRLTVL.

V gene TRBV5-1 combines with J gene TRBJ2-7; 9 nucleotides line up with TRBD1. With V trimmed by 4 bases and J by 6 bases, 8 bases remained unmatched. Germline V gene sequence: CDR1 SGHRS, CDR2 YFSETQ. The CDR3 has 14 amino acids. The CDR3 DNA reads as TGCGCCAGCAGCCCAGGACAGGGGCTTGGCGAGCAGTACTTC. Protein: CASSPGQGLGEQYF.

Concerning this clone: Additional DNA sequences in this sample encode the identical CDR3. V is TRBV7-2 and J is TRBJ1-6; weak D call: TRBD1 (5 bases). Trimming left V 1 base short and J 7 bases short, with 11 bases between. The CDR3 runs to 15 residues. Germline CDR1 is SGHTA and CDR2 is FQGNSA. The CDR3 spells CASSLDGQINSPLHF. The CDR3 nucleotides are TGTGCCAGCAGCTTAGACGGACAAATAAATTCACCCCTCCACTTT.

The genes are TRBV18 and TRBJ1-1; TRBD1 might be the D (6 bases). V gave up 2 bases and J gave up 3 bases, with 10 bases separating them. The CDR3 has 14 residues. Germline-derived CDR1 and CDR2 are KGHSH and LQKENI. The CDR3 protein is CASSPGTTDTEAFF. CDR3 in DNA: TGTGCCAGCTCACCAGGGACAACAGACACTGAAGCTTTCTTT.

This rearrangement joins TRBV28 to TRBJ1-1, with D perhaps TRBD1 (6 bases). The CDR3 runs 12 residues. Trimming removed 8 bases at V and 3 bases at J, with 10 bases between. Germline-derived CDR1 and CDR2 are MDHEN and SYDVKM. Here the CDR3 reads CASRGGYTEAFF. CDR3 in DNA: TGTGCCAGCCGAGGGGGATACACTGAAGCTTTCTTT.

This chain joins TRBV9 and TRBJ2-2, with D perhaps TRBD2 (5 bases). The germline gives CDR1 SGDLS, CDR2 YYNGEE. CDR3 length: 16 amino acids. Trimming left V 0 bases short and J 5 bases short, with 14 bases between. The CDR3 is CASSVGGRYGTGELFF. CDR3 nucleotide sequence: TGTGCCAGCAGCGTAGGAGGGCGGTATGGGACCGGGGAGCTGTTTTTT.

The chain employs TRBV28 and TRBJ2-1; a possible D gene is TRBD1 (5 bases). Trimming left V 5 bases short and J 3 bases short, with 14 bases between. The CDR3 sequence is 15 residues long. The germline CDR1 and CDR2 sequences are MDHEN and SYDVKM. CDR3 bases: TGTGCCAGCAGTCCTGCAGGGTTGGGCTACAATGAGCAGTTCTTC. This gives the protein CASSPAGLGYNEQFF.

The rearrangement joins TRBV6-5 to TRBJ1-3; unclear D gene. In germline, CDR1 is MNHEY, CDR2 SVGAGI. The CDR3 has 14 residues. V lost 4 bases, J lost 4 bases, and 11 bases lay in between. CDR3 sequence reads: CASSSGSLGNTIYF. DNA of the CDR3: TGTGCCAGCAGTTCCGGGAGCCTGGGAAACACCATATATTTT.

The rearrangement joins TRBV7-9 to TRBJ2-1; TRBD2 aligns across 9 bases. Looked up from germline, CDR1 is SEHNR and CDR2 is FQNEAQ (reference sequence). This CDR3 comprises 15 residues. V was clipped by 5 bases and J by 7 bases; unmatched bases: 9. The CDR3 DNA sequence: TGTGCCAGCAGCCGTACGAGCGGGAGGAGGAATGAGCAGTTCTTC. It translates to CASSRTSGRRNEQFF.

The chain links TRBV2 to TRBJ1-2; TRBD1 might be the D (6 bases). V was trimmed by 4 bases and J by 8 bases, leaving 11 bases between them. This CDR3 has 12 residues. The germline CDR1 and CDR2 sequences are SNHLY and FYNNEI. Here the CDR3 DNA reads TGTGCCAGCAGTGTGGCGGGGGGCGGCTACACCTTC. It codes for CASSVAGGGYTF.

This chain connects TRBV6-1 to TRBJ1-5; tentative D call: TRBD1 (6 bases). CDR3 length: 17 residues. Germline V gene data show CDR1 as MNHNS and CDR2 as SASEGT. Trimming took off 2 bases at V and 0 bases at J, with 14 bases between the two ends. CDR3 in amino acids: CASSENRDTYSNQPQHF. CDR3 sequence (DNA): TGTGCCAGCAGTGAAAACCGGGACACCTATAGCAATCAGCCCCAGCATTTT.

This chain links TRBV3-1 (or the pseudogene TRBV3-2) with TRBJ2-1; D is unclear. Per germline, CDR1 LGHDT and CDR2 YNNKEL (reference sequence). The CDR3 has 14 amino acids. Between the trimmed V and J ends, which lost 0 bases and 12 bases, there was a span of 15 bases. Here the CDR3 reads CASSQDLPAGGQFF. CDR3 nucleotides: TGTGCCAGCAGCCAAGATCTCCCAGCCGGCGGGCAGTTCTTC.

V usage is TRBV28 and J usage is TRBJ1-2; TRBD1 is a possible D gene (5 bases). Germline CDR1 is MDHEN and CDR2 is SYDVKM. V dropped 8 bases and J dropped 6 bases, with 22 bases sitting between them. This CDR3 spans 15 amino acids. The CDR3 bases are TGTGCCAGCCGTCACCGAGCCAGGGCGTTTGATGGCTACACCTTC. It translates to CASRHRARAFDGYTF.